Following are 24 T cell receptor beta chains from one sample sequenced in a study of T cell responses to AZD1222 COVID-19 vaccine (dated by TCRdb to about 2021). The time point label corresponds to: baseline before first vaccination. Library generation was performed with the immunoSEQ multiplex PCR assay. TCRdb obtained this table from immuneACCESS and retained in-frame rearrangements with V and J assigned. These tables miss some clones; where compared with another copy, unresolved V genes account for less than half of the shortfall, and the remainder is unexplained. The sample table holds under 140,000 clones, of which about 85% were seen once. The top ten hold roughly 1.5% of the sample. The input for sequencing was peripheral blood, taken on day 0 of AZD1222 vaccination. The receptor source for this set is an adult in good health.

The chain couples TRBV18 to TRBJ1-2, with D perhaps matching TRBD1 (5 bases). Trimming removed 5 bases at V and 4 bases at J, with 11 bases between. Germline CDR1 and CDR2: KGHSH and LQKENI. The CDR3 loop spans 13 amino acids. The CDR3 is CASSEGLSYGYTF. The DNA for the CDR3 is TGTGCCAGCTCAGAGGGACTTAGCTATGGCTACACCTTC.

This sequence joins TRBV19 and TRBJ2-7, with 8 bases aligning to TRBD1. This CDR3 is built from 15 residues. The junction had 7 bases not matched to a gene; V was cut back by 3 bases and J by 3 bases. The V gene's germline CDR1 is LNHDA and CDR2 SQIVND (reference sequence). DNA of the CDR3: TGTGCCAGTAGTATCCGGGCAGGGGGCAACTACGAGCAGTACTTC. As protein: CASSIRAGGNYEQYF.

The chain recombines TRBV3-1 (or the pseudogene TRBV3-2) with TRBJ1-4; D is unclear. Trimming took 5 bases from V and 5 from J, leaving 12 bases between them. Looked up from germline, CDR1 is LGHDT and CDR2 is YNNKEL (reference sequence). The CDR3 is 14 residues long. The CDR3 spells CASSSWERNEKLFF. The CDR3 DNA reads TGTGCCAGCAGCTCCTGGGAGAGGAATGAAAAACTGTTTTTT.

The V and J genes are TRBV7-2 and TRBJ1-4; the D is unclear. Germline V gene data show CDR1 as SGHTA and CDR2 as FQGNSA. Trimming shortened V by 7 bases and J by 5 bases, and 17 bases separated the two germline ends. The CDR3 has 15 residues. The CDR3 DNA reads as TGTGCCAGCACTCACGACCGAGGACGGAATGAAAAACTGTTTTTT. Translated, it gives CASTHDRGRNEKLFF.

For this clone: Other DNA sequences in the same sample also yield this CDR3. This chain joins TRBV24-1 and TRBJ1-2; D ambiguous. The CDR3 totals 14 residues. Trimming took off 4 bases at V and 4 bases at J, with 12 bases between the two ends. Looked up from germline, CDR1 is KGHDR and CDR2 is SFDVKD. The CDR3 DNA is TGTGCCACCAGTGACCCAGGACGGAGCTATGGCTACACCTTC. Protein sequence: CATSDPGRSYGYTF.

The rearrangement links TRBV9 to TRBJ2-1; 7 bases line up with TRBD2. Germline CDR1 reads SGDLS; CDR2 reads YYNGEE. The CDR3 loop spans 14 amino acids. V dropped 7 bases and J dropped 0; count of bases not matched to a gene: 4. As DNA, the CDR3 is TGTGCCAGCGGGGGGGACCACTCCTACAATGAGCAGTTCTTC. It is translated as CASGGDHSYNEQFF.

The V call is TRBV5-5, the J call TRBJ2-5, with D possibly being TRBD1 or TRBD2 (5 bases each). V was pared by 3 bases and J by 4 bases, with 19 bases between. The CDR3 extends over 16 amino acids. Looked up from germline, CDR1 is SGHKS and CDR2 is YYEKEE (reference sequence). For the CDR3, the DNA is TGTGCCAGCAGCTCCCGTACCGTGACGAGGGGAGAGACCCAGTACTTC. Translated, it gives CASSSRTVTRGETQYF.

The rearrangement uses TRBV5-6 and TRBJ1-1; a possible D gene is TRBD1 (5 bases). Germline CDR1 and CDR2: SGHDT and YYEEEE. Trimming cost V 4 bases and J 0 bases, with 13 bases left between them. The CDR3 has 15 residues. CDR3 in DNA: TGTGCCAGCAGCCGGACAAAATCAATGAACACTGAAGCTTTCTTT. It yields the protein CASSRTKSMNTEAFF.

The chain couples TRBV9 to TRBJ1-1, with TRBD1 as a possible D gene (5 bases). The CDR3 is 14 amino acids. Trimming took off 4 bases at V and 3 bases at J, with 13 bases between the two ends. Germline V gene sequence: CDR1 SGDLS, CDR2 YYNGEE. The CDR3 DNA follows: TGTGCCAGCAGCCCACCGGGGCTCGACACTGAAGCTTTCTTT. Amino acid sequence: CASSPPGLDTEAFF. The variable domain in full, with the rest retrieved from reference TRBV9 and TRBJ1-1, is DSGVTQTPKHLITATGQRVTLRCSPRSGDLSVYWYQQSLDQGLQFLIQYYNGEERAKGNILERFSAQQFPDLHSELNLSSLELGDSALYFCASSPPGLDTEAFFGQGTRLTVV.

This rearrangement joins TRBV13 to TRBJ1-2; 8 bases fit TRBD1. Germline loops: CDR1 PRHDT, CDR2 FYEKMQ (reference sequence). V shed 7 bases and J 8 bases; nucleotides not matched to a gene: 15. The CDR3 length is 15 residues. CDR3 in DNA: TGTGCCAGCACCCTAACAGGGGGACGGAAGGTGGGCTACACCTTC. Translated, it gives CASTLTGGRKVGYTF.

The V and J genes are TRBV18 and TRBJ1-5; D remains unclear. The germline gives CDR1 KGHSH, CDR2 LQKENI. Trimming stripped 0 bases from V and 5 bases from J, with 11 bases between. The CDR3 is 15 residues long. In DNA form, the CDR3 reads TGTGCCAGCTCACCACCTATCTCCCGGGATCAGCCCCAGCATTTT. This sequence encodes CASSPPISRDQPQHF.

The DNA for the CDR3 is TGTGCCAGCGAAGGGACTAGCGGCTACGAGCAGTACTTC. Its protein is CASEGTSGYEQYF. The V and J genes are TRBV4-2 and TRBJ2-7; 11 positions match TRBD2. The CDR3 extends over 13 amino acids. The junction had 3 bases not matched to a gene; V was cut back by 8 bases and J by 3 bases. Germline V gene data show CDR1 as LGHNA and CDR2 as YNFKEQ.

The rearrangement joins TRBV7-9 to TRBJ2-5; 9 positions agree with TRBD2. The CDR3 consists of 16 residues. Germline-derived CDR1 and CDR2 are SEHNR and FQNEAQ (reference sequence). With 3 bases clipped from V and 3 bases from J, the junction kept 8 bases outside the gene matches. The CDR3 region is CASSFNSGGPKETQYF. In DNA, the CDR3 is TGTGCCAGCAGCTTTAATAGCGGGGGACCCAAAGAGACCCAGTACTTC.

This clone was detected a few times. CDR3 sequence: CASGLRTTEAFF. The CDR3 bases are TGTGCCAGTGGATTAAGGACCACTGAAGCTTTCTTT. V is TRBV11-2 and J is TRBJ1-1; unclear D gene. V lost 9 bases and J lost 4, with 12 bases in between. Germline-derived CDR1 and CDR2 are SGHAT and FQNNGV. The CDR3 has 12 residues.

The chain is built from TRBV18 and TRBJ1-1; D uncertain. V lost 4 bases and J 6 bases, leaving 12 bases between the germline ends. This CDR3 is 13 amino acids long. CDR1 KGHSH and CDR2 LQKENI come from the germline V gene. CDR3 sequence (DNA): TGTGCCAGCTCACGACAAGGGCTCCCTGAAGCTTTCTTT. Its translation is CASSRQGLPEAFF.

In its sample, this clone was seen once. V gene TRBV24-1 combines with J gene TRBJ2-5; D is undetermined. CDR1 and CDR2 from the germline V gene are KGHDR and SFDVKD. CDR3 length equals 15 residues. Trimming shortened V by 3 bases and J by 1 base, and 11 bases separated the two germline ends. CDR3 protein: CATSDPRGGQETQYF. CDR3 sequence (DNA): TGTGCCACCAGTGATCCCCGAGGCGGCCAAGAGACCCAGTACTTC.

This chain uses TRBV27 with TRBJ2-7, with D possibly being TRBD1 (6 bases). Trimming removed 2 bases at V and 5 bases at J, with 16 bases between. Germline CDR1 is MNHEY and CDR2 is SMNVEV (reference sequence). This CDR3 contains 15 residues. This chain's CDR3 is CASSLKGVSLNEQYF. As DNA, the CDR3 is TGTGCCAGCAGTTTAAAGGGGGTGTCATTAAACGAGCAGTACTTC.

This clone was counted a single time. The chain links TRBV5-4 to TRBJ1-6; a weak D match, TRBD1 (5 bases). The germline CDR1 and CDR2 sequences are SGHNT and YYREEE (reference sequence). The CDR3 extends over 15 amino acids. The V end lost 8 bases, the J end lost 8 bases, and 20 bases lay between the germline ends. The chain's CDR3 is CASREEQEKDSPLHF. The CDR3 coding sequence is TGTGCCAGTCGGGAGGAACAGGAGAAGGATTCACCCCTCCACTTT.

CDR3 protein: CASTISGSSTDTQYF. CDR3 bases: TGTGCCAGCACCATTAGCGGGTCTAGCACAGATACGCAGTATTTT. The rearrangement uses TRBV27 and TRBJ2-3, with 7 bases fitting TRBD2. CDR3 length: 15 amino acids. The V and J ends lost 7 bases and 0 bases, in that order; junction bases with no gene match: 7. The V gene's germline CDR1 is MNHEY and CDR2 SMNVEV (reference sequence).

The chain joins TRBV5-1 to TRBJ1-5; D is unclear. The CDR3 is 15 residues long. From germline, CDR1 is SGHRS and CDR2 YFSETQ. The V gene lost 0 bases and the J gene lost 7 bases, with 14 bases spanning the gap. The CDR3 DNA is TGCGCCAGCAGCTTGGCGGGGAACTTTGGACAGCCCCAGCATTTT. Translating it yields CASSLAGNFGQPQHF.

The rearrangement joins TRBV18 to TRBJ2-2; D ambiguous. Trimming removed 1 base from V and 4 bases from J, with 7 bases in between. The CDR3 totals 14 residues. Germline V gene lookup returns CDR1 KGHSH and CDR2 LQKENI. The CDR3 DNA is TGTGCCAGCTCACCACTGGACGGCACCGGGGAGCTGTTTTTT. It is translated as CASSPLDGTGELFF.

The V call is TRBV4-1, the J call TRBJ2-7, with 8 bases matching TRBD2. The junction had 11 bases not matched to a gene; V was cut back by 2 bases and J by 11 bases. This CDR3 contains 14 residues. The germline V gene has CDR1 MGHRA and CDR2 YSYEKL. Here the CDR3 DNA reads TGCGCCAGCAGCCAACTACCCCGGGGGGGAAACAAGTACTTC. It is translated as CASSQLPRGGNKYF.

V is TRBV19 and J is TRBJ1-6; 8 bases line up with TRBD1. Germline lookup yields CDR1 LNHDA and CDR2 SQIVND (reference sequence). J was trimmed by 6 bases and V by 10 bases; bases with no gene match: 5. The CDR3 consists of 13 residues. CDR3 sequence (DNA): TGTGCCACCGACAGGGGCAGTAATTCACCCCTCCACTTT. Residues: CATDRGSNSPLHF.

This clone was detected only a few times. The rearrangement links TRBV5-4 to TRBJ1-2, with a tentative D call TRBD1 (6 bases). Trimming shortened V by 5 bases and J by 7 bases, and 15 bases separated the two germline ends. There are 13 residues in the CDR3. In germline, CDR1 is SGHNT, CDR2 YYREEE (reference sequence). CDR3 residues: CASREQGGRGYTF. DNA of the CDR3: TGTGCCAGCAGAGAACAGGGAGGACGTGGCTACACCTTC.